Detailed here is one T cell receptor (beta chain). This receptor's antigen is unknown. No base quality values were provided; no much bigger clone lies one nucleotide off. Donors were healthy HIV-negative adults with no recently reported acute infections or vaccinations. All donors were Caucasian adults living in Nashville, Tennessee, USA. The CD8 memory samples were a combination of magnetically selected CD45RO+ cells and CCR7-negative CD45RA+ effector memory (TemRA) cells. Blood was collected by leukapheresis, and PBMCs were isolated by Ficoll-Histopaque density gradient centrifugation and then cryopreserved in liquid nitrogen vapor phase. Purity and quantity of every magnetically sorted T cell population were checked by analytical flow cytometry. Genomic DNA was isolated from every sorted fraction and measured by UV absorbance on a Nanodrop 2000c. Using the deep immunoSEQ assay, TCR CDR3 regions were amplified from genomic DNA by multiplex PCR. For each cell subset, the extracted genomic DNA was distributed evenly across all wells of several immunoSEQ 96-well plates, and each plate served as one replicate. For sorted subsets, roughly 190 ng of genomic DNA, equivalent to about 30,000 T cell genomes, went into each replicate PCR. Purified libraries were quantified with a Qubit 3.0 fluorometer, sized on a Bioanalyzer 2100, and re-quantified with the KAPA Library Quantification kit. Every immunoSEQ 96-well plate was sequenced on a dedicated single-read 150-cycle Illumina NextSeq 550 flow cell. Turning to the authors' computational methods: Because only junctional sequences without quality scores were contained in the immunoSEQ output, filtering matching that applied to full-length reads could not be performed. Sequences were annotated with PyIR, a Python wrapper for IgBLAST v1.9, and V/J genes and CDR3 were assigned using IMGT germline references. Reads with weak V/J assignments (E-value above 1e-6), missing CDR3, stop codons, out-of-frame junctions, or ambiguous translated residues were removed. V3J clonotypes were defined by identical inferred V gene, J gene, and CDR3 amino acid sequence. Percentage overlap between repertoires was calculated by dividing the number of shared unique clonotypes by the size of the smaller repertoire. Richness of each repertoire was evaluated using RTK rarefaction, the Chao1 estimator, and Recon v2.1 estimates of unobserved clonotypes. OLGA was used to compute generation probabilities for all TCRbeta clonotypes that the gDNA method yielded from a handful of donors. What TCRdb holds here is the immuneACCESS table cut down to in-frame rearrangements. Part of the clones is not present; checked against another copy, under half of the missing clones reflect an unresolved V gene, and the others are unexplained. V, J and clone size derive from that table, while D and trimming were established from the DNA sequence. This sample has some 700,000 clones in its table, and roughly 91% of those were observed once. Approximately 35% of the sample is taken by the ten largest.

This record comes from a study of shared clonotypes between healthy human individuals (dated by TCRdb to between 2020 and 2021). Describing the broader study: The cohort comprised two women and a few men aged 18 to 49 years. Each donor's leukapheresis produced roughly between roughly 0.94 and 9.5 billion PBMCs. Different laboratories and diverse techniques were used to prepare libraries and sequence TCR repertoires, to increase sequencing depth and limit assay-specific biases. Blood TCR repertoires of roughly 5 healthy adults were deeply sequenced to estimate repertoire size and the extent of clonotype sharing between individuals. For each donor, three plates each were used for CD4 naive and CD4 memory, two plates were used for CD8 naive, and one plate was used for CD8 memory.

The study at large found these results: Only blood was sampled, and tissue TCR repertoires likely differ from those in blood. Incomplete sequencing was indicated by rarefaction of sorted-subset datasets, despite the large sequencing depth. Sharing across a few donors was observed for 4.5% to 6.5% of naive CD4, over 3% of naive CD8, roughly 2.3% of memory CD4, and 0.4% of memory CD8 clonotypes. Pairwise subsampling led to the expectation that sequencing depth would affect the degree of clonotype sharing among donors. Clonotypes shared by all four sorted-subset donors showed higher generation probabilities than non-shared clonotypes. The small number of donors limited the genetic and exposure-history diversity represented. Larger estimated clonotype richness was generally found for naive subsets than for memory subsets.

There are 14 amino acids in the CDR3, from cysteine to phenylalanine inclusive. Just CDR3 DNA is preserved here, 42 bases in frame from base 1. V is pared back by 5 bases and J by 4 bases, with 15 bases lying between the germline termini. In the germline V gene, CDR1 corresponds to SGHVS and CDR2 to FNYEAQ. The chain employs TRBV7-6 and TRBJ2-7; no D segment can be confidently identified. This TCR was sampled from a man younger than 30 in good health. Some clones in this sample may be carry-over from other donors' samples. The specimen sequenced was memory CD8+ T cells from PBMCs. This sample's cell subset or site label indicates: CD45RO+ cells pooled with CCR7-negative TemRA cells. The nucleotide sequence reads as follows: TGTGCCAGCAGCCTGAAACCGGGTTGGTACGAGCAGTACTTC. It codes for CASSLKPGWYEQYF.